The 23 T cell receptor beta chains reported below all come from one sample, sequenced in a study of T-cell memory formation after mild COVID-19. TCRdb called the 5' RACE reads again in MiXCR, with one record for every CDR3 protein. The profile shows 350,000 to 400,000 distinct CDR3 sequences, over 20% of them singletons. The source material was PBMCs or a T cell subset sorted from them (not recorded which). The receptor set was obtained from an adult woman who had mild COVID-19 (a few samples of this study predate the infection). Cell type and time point are not known.

This clonotype came up a few times. V and J are TRBV12-3 or TRBV12-4 and TRBJ2-1; weak D call: TRBD1 (7 bases). V was trimmed by 7 bases and J by 5 bases, leaving 42 bases between them. CDR3 length: 23 amino acids. The CDR3 here is CASTRLRANGQDGGRSLHNEQFF. The CDR3 DNA follows: TGTGCCAGCACCAGATTGCGGGCTAATGGACAGGACGGGGGACGAAGCCTACACAATGAGCAGTTCTTC.

This clonotype came up a few times. The rearrangement joins TRBV12-3 or TRBV12-4 to TRBJ1-1; D gene unclear. With 6 bases removed from V and 4 bases from J, the gap between germline ends came to 21 bases. This CDR3 has 16 amino acids. The DNA for the CDR3 is TGTGCCAGCAGCCCACGCGTGGACTGGAAGGGCACTGAAGCTTTCTTT. Protein sequence: CASSPRVDWKGTEAFF.

This clonotype was counted a few times. This chain uses TRBV18 with TRBJ2-3; D is perhaps TRBD1 (5 bases). CDR1 is KGHSH and CDR2 is LQKENI in the germline V gene. V lost 1 base, J lost 1 base, and 9 bases lay in between. CDR3 length equals 15 residues. CDR3 coding DNA: TGTGCCAGCTCACCACGGCAGGGTGGCACAGATACGCAGTATTTT. The encoded protein is CASSPRQGGTDTQYF.

This chain connects TRBV7-2 to TRBJ2-7; possible D gene TRBD1, 5 bases. The V end was cut by 6 bases, the J end by 4 bases, with 13 bases between. Germline V lookup: CDR1 SGHTA, CDR2 FQGNSA. The CDR3 extends over 13 amino acids. CDR3 DNA sequence: TGTGCCAGCAGTTTACGACAGATATACGAGCAGTACTTC. Translating it yields CASSLRQIYEQYF.

The rearrangement uses TRBV6-5 and TRBJ2-3; D possibly matches TRBD1 or TRBD2 (5 bases each). Germline CDR1 and CDR2: MNHEY and SVGAGI. This CDR3 region has 16 residues. Between the trimmed V and J ends, which lost 2 bases and 2 bases, there was a span of 14 bases. Here the CDR3 DNA reads TGTGCCAGCAGTTACGGGGGAACAGACCTCACAGATACGCAGTATTTT. This codes for CASSYGGTDLTDTQYF.

This chain connects TRBV5-1 to TRBJ2-1; 15 bases map to TRBD2. J was trimmed by 7 bases and V by 3 bases; bases with no gene match: 8. The V gene's germline CDR1 is SGHRS and CDR2 YFSETQ. This CDR3 is built from 17 residues. CDR3 nucleotides: TGCGCCAGCAGCTCCGGACTAGCGGGGGGGCCAAGGAATGAGCAGTTCTTC. This translates into CASSSGLAGGPRNEQFF.

The gene calls are TRBV4-3 and TRBJ2-1; D is tentatively TRBD1 or TRBD2 (5 bases each). Between the trimmed V and J ends, which lost 0 bases and 9 bases, there was a span of 15 bases. The CDR3 runs to 15 residues. Germline CDR1 reads LGHNA; CDR2 reads YSLEER. The CDR3 loop is CASSQDYQPGPEQFF. CDR3 bases: TGCGCCAGCAGCCAAGACTATCAGCCGGGACCTGAGCAGTTCTTC.

The chain recombines TRBV24-1 with TRBJ2-1; possibly TRBD1 or TRBD2 for D (5 bases each). Trimming took 0 bases from V and 5 from J, leaving 10 bases between them. From germline, CDR1 is KGHDR and CDR2 SFDVKD. CDR3 size: 15 residues. The CDR3 loop reads CATSDLGGRDNEQFF. The CDR3 nucleotides read TGTGCCACCAGTGATTTGGGGGGTCGCGACAATGAGCAGTTCTTC.

The gene calls are TRBV7-2 and TRBJ2-4, with D unresolved. V was trimmed by 1 base and J by 7 bases, leaving 8 bases between them. CDR1 and CDR2 from the germline V gene are SGHTA and FQGNSA. This CDR3 has 13 amino acids. Here the CDR3 reads CASSLVGSNIQYF. The CDR3 DNA reads as TGTGCCAGCAGCTTAGTTGGATCGAACATTCAGTACTTC.

This rearrangement joins TRBV6-5 to TRBJ2-3; D unresolved. The V end lost 3 bases, the J end lost 2 bases, and 9 bases lay between the germline ends. The CDR3 is 14 amino acids. The germline CDR1 and CDR2 sequences are MNHEY and SVGAGI. In DNA, the CDR3 is TGTGCCAGCAGTTATAGGGAAATCACAGATACGCAGTATTTT. Translating gives CASSYREITDTQYF.

The chain uses TRBV9 and TRBJ2-7; 12 bases match TRBD2. J was trimmed by 4 bases and V by 2 bases; bases with no gene match: 4. CDR1 and CDR2 (germline): SGDLS, YYNGEE. The length of the CDR3 is 15 residues. CDR3 coding DNA: TGTGCCAGCAGCGTGGCTGGGACTAGCGGGTACGAGCAGTACTTC. Protein: CASSVAGTSGYEQYF.

This sequence joins TRBV27 and TRBJ1-5; D remains ambiguous. V was shortened by 8 bases and J by 4 bases, with 6 bases between the two germline ends. The CDR3 contains 11 residues. Per the germline V gene, CDR1 is MNHEY and CDR2 is SMNVEV (reference sequence). The CDR3: CASGLNQPQHF. CDR3 DNA sequence: TGTGCCAGCGGCCTTAATCAGCCCCAGCATTTT.

The table lists this clonotype with a few counts. This sequence joins TRBV9 and TRBJ2-1; no clear D. This CDR3 comprises 16 residues. V gave up 0 bases and J gave up 2 bases, with 12 bases separating them. Per germline, CDR1 SGDLS and CDR2 YYNGEE. The DNA of the CDR3 is TGTGCCAGCAGCGTAGATGTGCCTGGACCCTACAATGAGCAGTTCTTC. This encodes CASSVDVPGPYNEQFF.

This clonotype was observed many times. The rearrangement uses TRBV12-3 or TRBV12-4 and TRBJ1-1; D is ambiguous. Between the trimmed V and J ends, which lost 3 bases and 4 bases, there was a span of 12 bases. The CDR3 is made up of 14 amino acids. CDR3 protein: CASSFVGGGTEAFF. CDR3 nucleotide sequence: TGTGCCAGCAGTTTTGTAGGTGGAGGCACTGAAGCTTTCTTT.

The rearrangement uses TRBV24-1 and TRBJ2-3; the match to TRBD2 covers 9 bases. The CDR3 is 14 amino acids. J lost 4 bases, V lost 5 bases, and 3 bases had no gene match. From germline, CDR1 is KGHDR and CDR2 SFDVKD. CDR3 residues: CATSGGGEADTQYF. CDR3 DNA sequence: TGTGCCACCAGTGGCGGGGGGGAGGCAGATACGCAGTATTTT.

This clonotype was found a few times. V gene TRBV12-3 or TRBV12-4 combines with J gene TRBJ1-5, with D perhaps TRBD1 (5 bases). The CDR3 consists of 13 residues. Trimming removed 5 bases from V and 4 bases from J, with 9 bases in between. The CDR3 nucleotides are TGTGCCAGCAGTAAAGACAGAAATCAGCCCCAGCATTTT. It specifies CASSKDRNQPQHF.

This clonotype was seen at least ten times. The CDR3 is CASSGNSATNEKLFF. The CDR3 nucleotides are TGCGCCAGCAGTGGCAACAGTGCAACTAATGAAAAACTGTTTTTT. This chain connects TRBV5-1 to TRBJ1-4; D remains unclear. The V end lost 5 bases, the J end lost 0 bases, and 11 bases lay between the germline ends. This CDR3 contains 15 residues. The germline CDR1 and CDR2 sequences are SGHRS and YFSETQ.

The chain recombines TRBV20-1 with TRBJ1-2; D not resolved. Looked up from germline, CDR1 is DFQATT and CDR2 is SNEGSKA (reference sequence). This CDR3 comprises 12 residues. With 0 bases removed from V and 6 bases from J, the gap between germline ends came to 8 bases. The DNA of the CDR3 is TGCAGTGCTAGAGAGGGTGTGGATGGCTACACCTTC. Translation gives CSAREGVDGYTF.

The chain is built from TRBV7-6 and TRBJ2-7; D not resolved. V lost 5 bases to trimming and J lost 2 bases, with 16 bases between them. Germline V CDR1 and CDR2: SGHVS, FNYEAQ. The CDR3 is 15 residues long. The CDR3: CASSGGAAVPYEQYF. The CDR3 DNA sequence: TGTGCCAGCAGCGGTGGCGCAGCCGTACCCTACGAGCAGTACTTC.

J is TRBJ1-2 and V is TRBV12-3 or TRBV12-4; 8 bases line up with TRBD1. The CDR3 extends over 13 amino acids. V dropped 6 bases and J dropped 4; count of bases not matched to a gene: 4. The CDR3 nucleotides read TGTGCCAGCAGCCAGGGGGCTGGCTATGGCTACACCTTC. Protein product: CASSQGAGYGYTF.

The chain joins TRBV20-1 to TRBJ1-2; D remains ambiguous. The germline V gene encodes CDR1 DFQATT and CDR2 SNEGSKA (reference sequence). There are 14 residues in the CDR3. V was cut by 8 bases and J by 8 bases, with 24 bases left in between. The chain's CDR3 is CSSFSLVPIRGYTF. CDR3 nucleotides: TGCAGTTCATTTAGCCTAGTGCCCATACGAGGCTACACCTTC.

The genes are TRBV6-2 or TRBV6-3 and TRBJ2-1, with TRBD2 matching over 14 bases. Germline loops: CDR1 MNHEY, CDR2 SVGEGT. Germline trimming cut 6 bases from V and 7 bases from J; bases unmatched to any gene: 2. CDR3 length: 14 residues. CDR3 sequence: CASRGTSGSNEQFF. The CDR3 bases are TGTGCCAGCAGGGGGACTAGCGGGAGTAATGAGCAGTTCTTC.

This clonotype was observed a few times. The V gene is TRBV6-1, the J gene TRBJ2-3; 15 nucleotides agree with TRBD2. V dropped 2 bases and J dropped 4; count of bases not matched to a gene: 7. This CDR3 is built from 18 residues. Germline V gene lookup returns CDR1 MNHNS and CDR2 SASEGT. In nucleotides, the CDR3 is TGTGCCAGCAGTGAAACGAGGGGACTAGCGGGGGGCGCAGATACGCAGTATTTT. Residues: CASSETRGLAGGADTQYF.